The rows below give T cell receptor beta chains drawn from one sample of a study of low-dose radiotherapy and immunotherapy resistance in tumors. TCRdb reprocessed the reads with MiXCR, giving one entry per CDR3 protein. The table shows around 80,000 distinct CDR3 sequences, with around 17% occurring only once. This sample comprised PBMCs, obtained after low-dose radiotherapy plus immunotherapy. The receptors were gathered from a male donor with prostate cancer. Each CDR3 is given with its conserved first and last residue. D genes are given only for firm matches. Clone size is stated in some rows and not others, as once, few, many or a class when expanded.

>TRBV19|TRBJ2-7|NA|many|13
TGTGCCAGTAGTATGGCGGCTTCTTACGAGCAGTACTTC
CASSMAASYEQYF
>TRBV28|TRBJ2-7|NA|many|12
TGTGCCAGCATGGGACTTTCCTACGAGCAGTACTTC
CASMGLSYEQYF
>TRBV29-1|TRBJ1-3|TRBD1|NA|14
TGCAGCGTTGATGTAGGCAGGGGGCTGAACACCATATATTTT
CSVDVGRGLNTIYF
>TRBV5-6|TRBJ2-5|TRBD2|many|15
TGTGCCAGCAGCAGACTAGCGGGAGCCGAAGAGACCCAGTACTTC
CASSRLAGAEETQYF
>TRBV29-1|TRBJ1-5|NA|many|14
TGCAGCGTTGCCTGGCAGGGAGGCAATCAGCCCCAGCATTTT
CSVAWQGGNQPQHF
>TRBV27|TRBJ2-1|NA|many|16
TGTGCCAGCGGGCTGACTAGTCGAAGCTCCTACAATGAGCAGTTCTTC
CASGLTSRSSYNEQFF
>TRBV28|TRBJ2-5|NA|NA|15
TGTGCCAGCAGCCGCCGAGGGCCTAATCAAGAGACCCAGTACTTC
CASSRRGPNQETQYF
>TRBV20-1|TRBJ2-3|TRBD2|few|14
TGCAGTGCTAGAGATGGAGCGGGGGGGGATACGCAGTATTTT
CSARDGAGGDTQYF
>TRBV20-1|TRBJ2-1|TRBD2|many|16
TGCAGTGCCCCACGGGCTAGCGGGCCGATCTACAATGAGCAGTTCTTC
CSAPRASGPIYNEQFF
>TRBV5-1|TRBJ1-2|NA|many|15
TGCGCCAGCAGCTTGACCGGACAAAGCTCCTATGGCTACACCTTC
CASSLTGQSSYGYTF
>TRBV5-6|TRBJ2-5|NA|NA|13
TGTGCCAGCAGCTTTCGACAGCAAGAGACCCAGTACTTC
CASSFRQQETQYF
>TRBV28|TRBJ2-1|TRBD2|NA|16
TGTGCCAGCAGTTTCTATCGGACTAGCGGATACAATGAGCAGTTCTTC
CASSFYRTSGYNEQFF
>TRBV4-1|TRBJ2-2|NA|many|13
TGCGCCAGCAGCCAAGGGGTCACCGGGGAGCTGTTTTTT
CASSQGVTGELFF
>TRBV7-6|TRBJ1-1|NA|many|14
TGTGCCAGCAGTTCCCAACGGGGAAGTACTGAAGCTTTCTTT
CASSSQRGSTEAFF
>TRBV29-1|TRBJ2-2|TRBD2|many|15
TGCAGCGCCGGGACTAGCGGGAGTCAAACCGGGGAGCTGTTTTTT
CSAGTSGSQTGELFF
>TRBV25-1|TRBJ1-2|NA|many|12
TGTGCCAGCAGTGACGGGTTCTATGGCTACACCTTC
CASSDGFYGYTF
>TRBV11-2|TRBJ1-2|NA|many|15
TGTGCCAGCAGCTTAGCCTCTGTCACTAACTATGGCTACACCTTC
CASSLASVTNYGYTF
>TRBV28|TRBJ2-7|TRBD2|many|14
TGTGCCAGCGGTATAGCGGGAGGGATGTACGAGCAGTACTTC
CASGIAGGMYEQYF
>TRBV9|TRBJ2-2|TRBD2|many|15
TGTGCCAGCAGCGTAATAGCGGGAGGCACCGGGGAGCTGTTTTTT
CASSVIAGGTGELFF
>TRBV5-1|TRBJ2-3|NA|many|14
TGCGCCAGCAGCGACCGGACAGACACAGATACGCAGTATTTT
CASSDRTDTDTQYF
>TRBV6-2/TRBV6-3|TRBJ2-2|NA|many|18
TGTGCCAGCAGTTACTCCCAGGGGACCGACCCTGGGGCCGGGGAGCTGTTTTTT
CASSYSQGTDPGAGELFF
>TRBV3-1|TRBJ2-7|TRBD1|many|12
TGTGCCAGCAATCCAGAACCGGGACAGGGATTCTTC
CASNPEPGQGFF
>TRBV24-1|TRBJ1-5|NA|many|12
TGTGCCACCAGTGCGGGGAATCAGCCCCAGCATTTT
CATSAGNQPQHF